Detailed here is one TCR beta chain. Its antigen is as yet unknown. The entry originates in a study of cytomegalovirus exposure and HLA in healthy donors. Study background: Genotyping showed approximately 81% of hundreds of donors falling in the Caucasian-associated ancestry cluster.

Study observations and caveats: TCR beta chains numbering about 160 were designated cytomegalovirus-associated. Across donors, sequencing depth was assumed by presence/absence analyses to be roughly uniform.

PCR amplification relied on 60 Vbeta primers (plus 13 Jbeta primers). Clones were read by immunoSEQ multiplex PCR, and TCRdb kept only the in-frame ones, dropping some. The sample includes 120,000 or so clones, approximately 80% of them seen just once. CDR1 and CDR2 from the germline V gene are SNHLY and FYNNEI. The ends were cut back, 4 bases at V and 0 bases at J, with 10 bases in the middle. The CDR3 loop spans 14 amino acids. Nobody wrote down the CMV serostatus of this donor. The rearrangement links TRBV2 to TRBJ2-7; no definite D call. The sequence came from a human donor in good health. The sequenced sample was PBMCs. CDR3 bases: TGTGCCAGCAGTGGGGCAGAACACTCCTACGAGCAGTACTTC. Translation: CASSGAEHSYEQYF.